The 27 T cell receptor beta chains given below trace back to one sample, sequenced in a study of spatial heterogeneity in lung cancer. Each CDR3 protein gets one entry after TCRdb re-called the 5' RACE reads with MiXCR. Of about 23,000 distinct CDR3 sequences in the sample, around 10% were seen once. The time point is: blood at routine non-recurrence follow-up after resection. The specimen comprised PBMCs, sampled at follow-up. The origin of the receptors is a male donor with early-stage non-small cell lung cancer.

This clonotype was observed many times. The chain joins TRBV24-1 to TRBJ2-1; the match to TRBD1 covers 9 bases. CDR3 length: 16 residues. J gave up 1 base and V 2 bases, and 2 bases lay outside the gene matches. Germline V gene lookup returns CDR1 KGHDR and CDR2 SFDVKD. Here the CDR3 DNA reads TGTGCCACCAGTGATTGGGGACAGGGATCCTACAATGAGCAGTTCTTC. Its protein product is CATSDWGQGSYNEQFF.

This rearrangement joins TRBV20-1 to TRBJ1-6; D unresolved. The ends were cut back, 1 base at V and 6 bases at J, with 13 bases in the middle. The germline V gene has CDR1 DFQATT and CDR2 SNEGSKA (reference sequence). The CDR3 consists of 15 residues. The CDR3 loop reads CSARVAVRLNSPLHF. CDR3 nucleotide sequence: TGCAGTGCTAGAGTGGCGGTTCGACTTAATTCACCCCTCCACTTT.

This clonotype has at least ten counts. The CDR3 spells CASSLGRGTDTQYF. DNA of the CDR3: TGCGCCAGCAGCTTGGGCAGGGGCACAGATACGCAGTATTTT. The chain joins TRBV5-1 to TRBJ2-3, with D perhaps TRBD1 (5 bases). Trimming took 0 bases from V and 1 from J, leaving 6 bases between them. From germline, CDR1 is SGHRS and CDR2 YFSETQ. The CDR3 spans 14 residues.

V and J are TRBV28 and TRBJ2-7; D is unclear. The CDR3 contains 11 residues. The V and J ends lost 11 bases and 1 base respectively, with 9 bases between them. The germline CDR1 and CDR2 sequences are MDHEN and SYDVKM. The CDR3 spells CAVGTSYEQYF. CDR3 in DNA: TGTGCCGTGGGCACATCCTACGAGCAGTACTTC. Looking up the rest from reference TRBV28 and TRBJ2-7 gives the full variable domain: DVKVTQSSRYLVKRTGEKVFLECVQDMDHENMFWYRQDPGLGLRLIYFSYDVKMKEKGDIPEGYSVSREKKERFSLILESASTNQTSMYLCAVGTSYEQYFGPGTRLTVT.

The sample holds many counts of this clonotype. CDR3 nucleotide sequence: TGTGCCAGCAGTTACGGGGCTGGGGATACGCAGTATTTT. This sequence encodes CASSYGAGDTQYF. This sequence joins TRBV6-5 and TRBJ2-3, with D possibly TRBD1 on 5 matching bases. This CDR3 has 13 residues. The germline V gene encodes CDR1 MNHEY and CDR2 SVGAGI. Trimming removed 2 bases at V and 6 bases at J, with 9 bases between.

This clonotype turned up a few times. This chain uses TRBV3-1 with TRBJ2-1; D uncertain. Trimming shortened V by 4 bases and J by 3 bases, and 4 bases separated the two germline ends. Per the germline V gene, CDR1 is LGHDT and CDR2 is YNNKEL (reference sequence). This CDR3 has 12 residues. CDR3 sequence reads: CASSPDYNEQFF. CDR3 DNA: TGTGCCAGCAGCCCCGACTACAATGAGCAGTTCTTC.

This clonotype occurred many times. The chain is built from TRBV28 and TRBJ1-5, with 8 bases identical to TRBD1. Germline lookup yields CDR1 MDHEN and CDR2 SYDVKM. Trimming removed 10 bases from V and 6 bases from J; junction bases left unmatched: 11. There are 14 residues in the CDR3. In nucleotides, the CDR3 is TGTGCCACCCAAGGACAGGGAATCGGTCAGCCCCAGCATTTT. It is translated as CATQGQGIGQPQHF.

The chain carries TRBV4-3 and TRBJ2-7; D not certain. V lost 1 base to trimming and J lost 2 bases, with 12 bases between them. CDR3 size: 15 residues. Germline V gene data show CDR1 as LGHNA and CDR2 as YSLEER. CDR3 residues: CASSQGTHIPYEQYF. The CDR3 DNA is TGCGCCAGCAGCCAAGGAACCCACATACCCTACGAGCAGTACTTC.

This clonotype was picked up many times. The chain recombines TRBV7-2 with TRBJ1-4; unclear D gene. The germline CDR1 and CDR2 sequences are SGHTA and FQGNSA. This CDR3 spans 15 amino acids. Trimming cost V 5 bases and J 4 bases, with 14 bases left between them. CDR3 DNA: TGTGCCAGCAGCCGCCCGATAGGGCTTAATGAAAAACTGTTTTTT. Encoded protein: CASSRPIGLNEKLFF. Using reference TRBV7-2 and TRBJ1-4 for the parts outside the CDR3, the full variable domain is GAGVSQSPSNKVTEKGKDVELRCDPISGHTALYWYRQSLGQGLEFLIYFQGNSAPDKSGLPSDRFSAERTGGSVSTLTIQRTQQEDSAVYLCASSRPIGLNEKLFFGSGTQLSVL.

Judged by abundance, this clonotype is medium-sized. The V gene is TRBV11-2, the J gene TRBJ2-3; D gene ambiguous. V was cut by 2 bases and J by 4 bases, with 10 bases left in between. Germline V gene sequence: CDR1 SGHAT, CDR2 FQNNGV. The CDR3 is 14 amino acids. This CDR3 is CASSLLGFADTQYF. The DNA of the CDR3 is TGTGCCAGCAGCTTATTGGGTTTCGCAGATACGCAGTATTTT.

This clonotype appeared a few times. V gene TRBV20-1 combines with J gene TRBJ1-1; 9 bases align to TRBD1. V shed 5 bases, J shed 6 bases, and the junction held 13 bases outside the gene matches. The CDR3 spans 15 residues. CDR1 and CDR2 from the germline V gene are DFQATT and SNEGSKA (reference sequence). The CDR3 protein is CSAPAPDRGGPEAFF. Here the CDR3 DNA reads TGCAGTGCTCCCGCCCCGGACAGGGGAGGCCCTGAAGCTTTCTTT.

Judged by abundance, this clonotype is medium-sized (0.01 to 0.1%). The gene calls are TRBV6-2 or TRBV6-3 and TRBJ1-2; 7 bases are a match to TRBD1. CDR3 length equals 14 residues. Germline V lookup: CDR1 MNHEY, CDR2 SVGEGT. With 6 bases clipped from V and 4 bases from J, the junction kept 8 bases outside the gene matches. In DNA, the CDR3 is TGTGCCAGCAGGACGACAGGGTCGGGCTATGGCTACACCTTC. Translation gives CASRTTGSGYGYTF.

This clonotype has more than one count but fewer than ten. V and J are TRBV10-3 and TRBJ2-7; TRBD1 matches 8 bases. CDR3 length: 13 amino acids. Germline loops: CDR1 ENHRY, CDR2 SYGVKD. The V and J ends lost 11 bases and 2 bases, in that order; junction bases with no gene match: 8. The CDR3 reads CAVLGTGTYEQYF. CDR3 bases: TGTGCCGTACTGGGGACAGGCACCTACGAGCAGTACTTC.

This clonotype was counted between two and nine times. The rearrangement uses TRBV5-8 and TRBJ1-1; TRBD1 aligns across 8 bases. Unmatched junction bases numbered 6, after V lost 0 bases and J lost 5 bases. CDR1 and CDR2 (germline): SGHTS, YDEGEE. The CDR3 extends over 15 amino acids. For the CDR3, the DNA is TGTGCCAGCAGCTTGGCTCAGGGGGCGCGAACTGAAGCTTTCTTT. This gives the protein CASSLAQGARTEAFF.

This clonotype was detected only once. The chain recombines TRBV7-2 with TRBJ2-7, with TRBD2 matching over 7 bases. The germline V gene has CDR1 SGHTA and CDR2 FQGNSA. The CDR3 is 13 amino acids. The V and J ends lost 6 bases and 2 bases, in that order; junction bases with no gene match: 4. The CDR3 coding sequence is TGTGCCAGCAGTCACGGACTAGCCTACGAGCAGTACTTC. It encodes CASSHGLAYEQYF.

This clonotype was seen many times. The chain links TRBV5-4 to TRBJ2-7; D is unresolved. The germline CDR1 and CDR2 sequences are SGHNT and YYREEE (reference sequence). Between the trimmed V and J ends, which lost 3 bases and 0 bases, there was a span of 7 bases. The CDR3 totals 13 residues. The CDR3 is CASSSELSYEQYF. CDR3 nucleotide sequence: TGTGCCAGCAGCTCCGAACTCTCCTACGAGCAGTACTTC. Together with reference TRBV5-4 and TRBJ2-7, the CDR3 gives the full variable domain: ETGVTQSPTHLIKTRGQQVTLRCSSQSGHNTVSWYQQALGQGPQFIFQYYREEENGRGNFPPRFSGLQFPNYSSELNVNALELDDSALYLCASSSELSYEQYFGPGTRLTVT.

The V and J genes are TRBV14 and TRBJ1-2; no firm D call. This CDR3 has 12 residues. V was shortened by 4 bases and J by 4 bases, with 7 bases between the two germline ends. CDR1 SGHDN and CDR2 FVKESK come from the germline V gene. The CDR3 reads CASSPQGYGYTF. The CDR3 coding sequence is TGTGCCAGCAGCCCACAAGGCTATGGCTACACCTTC.

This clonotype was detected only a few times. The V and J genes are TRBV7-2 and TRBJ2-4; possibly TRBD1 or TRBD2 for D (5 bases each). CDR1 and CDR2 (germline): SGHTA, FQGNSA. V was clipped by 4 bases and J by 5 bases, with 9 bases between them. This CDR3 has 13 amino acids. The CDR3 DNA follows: TGTGCCAGCAGCTCCCGGGACCAAAACATTCAGTACTTC. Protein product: CASSSRDQNIQYF.

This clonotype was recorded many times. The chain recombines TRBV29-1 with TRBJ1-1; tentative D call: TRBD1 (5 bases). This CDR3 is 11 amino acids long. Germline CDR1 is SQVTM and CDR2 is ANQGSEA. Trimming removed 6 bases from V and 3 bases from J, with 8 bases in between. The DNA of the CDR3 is TGCAGCGTGGGGGGGGACACTGAAGCTTTCTTT. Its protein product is CSVGGDTEAFF.

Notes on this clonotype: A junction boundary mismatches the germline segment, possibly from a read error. The CDR3 region has the DNA TGTGCTAGCAGCGTGTCCAGGGTGAACACTGAAGCTTTCTTT. Amino acid sequence: CASSVSRVNTEAFF. The V call is TRBV9, the J call TRBJ1-1; maybe TRBD1 (5 bases). The CDR3 runs 14 residues. Per germline, CDR1 SGDLS and CDR2 YYNGEE.

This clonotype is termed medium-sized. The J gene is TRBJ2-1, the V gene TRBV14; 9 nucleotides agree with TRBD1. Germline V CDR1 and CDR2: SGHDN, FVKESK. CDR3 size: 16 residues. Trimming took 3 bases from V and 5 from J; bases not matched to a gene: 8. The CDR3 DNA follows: TGTGCCAGCAGCCACGTCCCGGGACAGGGTGACAATGAGCAGTTCTTC. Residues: CASSHVPGQGDNEQFF.

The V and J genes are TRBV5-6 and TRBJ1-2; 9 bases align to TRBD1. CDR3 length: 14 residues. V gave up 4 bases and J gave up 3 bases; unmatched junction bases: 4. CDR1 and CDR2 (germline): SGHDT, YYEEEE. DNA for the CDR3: TGTGCCAGCAGCATGGGACAGGGTGACTATGGCTACACCTTC. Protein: CASSMGQGDYGYTF.

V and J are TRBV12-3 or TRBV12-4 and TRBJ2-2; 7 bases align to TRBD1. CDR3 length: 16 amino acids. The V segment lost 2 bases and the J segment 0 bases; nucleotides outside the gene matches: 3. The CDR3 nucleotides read TGTGCCAGCAGTTTACTGGGACAGACGAACACCGGGGAGCTGTTTTTT. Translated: CASSLLGQTNTGELFF.

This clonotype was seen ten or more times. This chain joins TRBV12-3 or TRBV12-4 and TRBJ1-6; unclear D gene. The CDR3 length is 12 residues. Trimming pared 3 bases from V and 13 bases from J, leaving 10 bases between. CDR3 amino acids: CASSLDQRPLHF. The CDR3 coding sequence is TGTGCCAGCAGTTTGGACCAGCGGCCCCTCCACTTT.

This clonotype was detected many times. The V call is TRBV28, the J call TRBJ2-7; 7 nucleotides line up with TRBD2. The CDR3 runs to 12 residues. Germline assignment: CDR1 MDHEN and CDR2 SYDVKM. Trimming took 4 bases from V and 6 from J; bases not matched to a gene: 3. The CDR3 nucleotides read TGTGCCAGCAGTTGGAGCGGGGTCGAGCAGTACTTC. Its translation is CASSWSGVEQYF.

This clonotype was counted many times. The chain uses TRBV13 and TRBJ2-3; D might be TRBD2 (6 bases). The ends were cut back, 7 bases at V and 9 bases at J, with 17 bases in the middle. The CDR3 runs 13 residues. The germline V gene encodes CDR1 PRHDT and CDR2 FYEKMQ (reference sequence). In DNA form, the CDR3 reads TGTGCCAGCAAGATCGCGGGGCGTATCACGCAGTATTTT. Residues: CASKIAGRITQYF.

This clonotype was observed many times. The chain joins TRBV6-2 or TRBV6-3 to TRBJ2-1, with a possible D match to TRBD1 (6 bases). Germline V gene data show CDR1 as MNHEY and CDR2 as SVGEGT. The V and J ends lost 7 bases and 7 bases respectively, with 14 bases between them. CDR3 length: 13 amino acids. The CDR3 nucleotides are TGTGCCAGCAAAAAACAGGGTCTGAATGAGCAGTTCTTC. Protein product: CASKKQGLNEQFF.